This entry lists 26 T cell receptor beta chains sequenced from one sample in a study of T cell responses to AZD1222 COVID-19 vaccine. Generated by immunoSEQ multiplex PCR, the TCRdb table keeps only in-frame clones and is missing some. The sample lists some 140,000 clones, roughly 90% occurring once. The specimen was peripheral blood, collected on day 0 of AZD1222 vaccination. The receptors shown here come from an adult in good health.

The rearrangement uses TRBV30 and TRBJ1-5, with unresolved D. V lost 0 bases and J lost 4, with 10 bases in between. The germline V gene encodes CDR1 GTSNPN and CDR2 SVGIG (reference sequence). The CDR3 runs to 14 residues. CDR3 nucleotide sequence: TGTGCCTGGAGTGTATGGGGAGGGAATCAGCCCCAGCATTTT. As protein: CAWSVWGGNQPQHF.

This clone came up once. The chain joins TRBV4-3 to TRBJ2-1; D gene uncertain. Germline values: CDR1 LGHNA, CDR2 YSLEER. The CDR3 is 15 amino acids. Between the trimmed V and J ends, which lost 0 bases and 5 bases, there was a span of 11 bases. The CDR3 coding sequence is TGCGCCAGCAGCCAAGATCCCCGGATCAACAATGAGCAGTTCTTC. This sequence encodes CASSQDPRINNEQFF.

The chain is built from TRBV7-9 and TRBJ1-2, with TRBD1 matching over 9 bases. The CDR3 spans 15 residues. Germline loops: CDR1 SEHNR, CDR2 FQNEAQ (reference sequence). Trimming at V came to 1 base and at J to 4 bases, leaving 4 bases not matched to a gene. CDR3: CASSLGPGQGYGYTF. The CDR3 nucleotides read TGTGCCAGCAGCTTAGGACCGGGACAGGGCTATGGCTACACCTTC.

V is TRBV5-1 and J is TRBJ1-1, with a tentative D call TRBD1 (6 bases). V was trimmed by 4 bases and J by 8 bases, leaving 9 bases between them. Germline assignment: CDR1 SGHRS and CDR2 YFSETQ. The CDR3 runs 11 residues. DNA for the CDR3: TGCGCCAGCAGCCTTGGGACAGAAGCTTTCTTT. It specifies CASSLGTEAFF.

Regarding this clone: The same CDR3 arises from other DNA sequences in this sample as well. V gene TRBV9 combines with J gene TRBJ2-3; D call uncertain. The germline CDR1 and CDR2 sequences are SGDLS and YYNGEE. This CDR3 contains 10 residues. Between the trimmed V and J ends, which lost 3 bases and 6 bases, there was a span of 2 bases. CDR3 DNA sequence: TGTGCCAGCAGCGGTGATACGCAGTATTTT. Its translation: CASSGDTQYF.

This chain links TRBV9 with TRBJ2-3; no clear D gene. V gave up 5 bases and J gave up 3 bases, with 7 bases separating them. Germline CDR1 SGDLS, CDR2 YYNGEE. The CDR3 extends over 12 amino acids. CDR3 residues: CASSLQTDTQYF. In DNA form, the CDR3 reads TGTGCCAGCAGTTTACAGACAGATACGCAGTATTTT.

The chain has TRBV2 and TRBJ2-6, with D unclear. This CDR3 is built from 17 residues. V lost 3 bases, J lost 2 bases, and 14 bases lay in between. Germline CDR1 and CDR2: SNHLY and FYNNEI. CDR3 amino acids: CASSDKGILAGANVLTF. For the CDR3, the DNA is TGTGCCAGCAGTGACAAGGGAATCCTAGCTGGGGCCAACGTCCTGACTTTC.

The CDR3 reads CASTRSSSYNSPLHF. The CDR3 DNA reads TGTGCCAGCACTAGAAGTAGCTCCTATAATTCACCCCTCCACTTT. The chain recombines TRBV28 with TRBJ1-6; unclear D gene. This CDR3 comprises 15 residues. V lost 7 bases to trimming and J lost 0 bases, with 10 bases between them. Germline V gene sequence: CDR1 MDHEN, CDR2 SYDVKM.

The genes are TRBV6-5 and TRBJ1-1; no clear D. The germline V gene encodes CDR1 MNHEY and CDR2 SVGAGI. CDR3 size: 16 residues. V lost 2 bases and J 0 bases, leaving 13 bases between the germline ends. CDR3 region: CASSYISSALNTEAFF. The DNA of the CDR3 is TGTGCCAGCAGTTACATTTCCAGTGCCTTGAACACTGAAGCTTTCTTT.

The J gene is TRBJ1-4, the V gene TRBV6-5; D unclear. V gave up 5 bases and J gave up 8 bases, with 18 bases separating them. CDR3 length: 15 amino acids. From germline, CDR1 is MNHEY and CDR2 SVGAGI. The chain's CDR3 is CASSPERGRREKLFF. The CDR3 nucleotides are TGTGCCAGCAGTCCCGAACGAGGCAGGCGGGAAAAACTGTTTTTT.

V gene TRBV7-8 combines with J gene TRBJ1-1; no clear D. Germline CDR1 is SGHVS and CDR2 is FQNEAQ. The CDR3 runs 15 residues. V lost 6 bases, J lost 0 bases, and 14 bases lay in between. The CDR3 DNA reads as TGTGCCAGCAGAACTACTATGGGGATGAACACTGAAGCTTTCTTT. Translation: CASRTTMGMNTEAFF.

The chain's CDR3 is CASSYSGKSSYNEQFF. CDR3 nucleotides: TGTGCCAGCAGCTATAGCGGGAAAAGCTCCTACAATGAGCAGTTCTTC. This sequence joins TRBV9 and TRBJ2-1, with 8 bases matching TRBD2. J was trimmed by 0 bases and V by 4 bases; bases with no gene match: 6. Per the germline V gene, CDR1 is SGDLS and CDR2 is YYNGEE. The CDR3 spans 16 residues.

This chain uses TRBV4-3 with TRBJ2-1, with 9 bases aligning to TRBD1. This CDR3 has 15 residues. V was pared by 1 base and J by 4 bases, with 2 bases of the junction left unmatched. The V gene's germline CDR1 is LGHNA and CDR2 YSLEER. CDR3 nucleotides: TGCGCCAGCAGCCAAGGGGACAGGGATTACAATGAGCAGTTCTTC. It yields the protein CASSQGDRDYNEQFF.

This chain connects TRBV29-1 to TRBJ2-3; the match to TRBD2 covers 9 bases. CDR1 and CDR2 from the germline V gene are SQVTM and ANQGSEA. The CDR3 has 18 residues. V shed 3 bases and J 2 bases; nucleotides not matched to a gene: 15. CDR3 DNA sequence: TGCAGCGTTGATGGAACTCGACGGGGACTAGCATCCACAGATACGCAGTATTTT. This sequence encodes CSVDGTRRGLASTDTQYF.

The V gene is TRBV24-1, the J gene TRBJ2-5; D perhaps matches TRBD2 (6 bases). Trimming cost V 3 bases and J 5 bases, with 18 bases left between them. CDR1 is KGHDR and CDR2 is SFDVKD in the germline V gene. This CDR3 region has 16 residues. The CDR3 nucleotides read TGTGCCACCAGTGATCCGAAAGTGTCGGGGAGGGAGACCCAGTACTTC. The encoded protein is CATSDPKVSGRETQYF.

This sequence joins TRBV6-4 and TRBJ2-1, with D perhaps matching TRBD2 (6 bases). CDR1 is MRHNA and CDR2 is SNTAGT in the germline V gene. V lost 5 bases to trimming and J lost 8 bases, with 16 bases between them. The CDR3 extends over 14 amino acids. The CDR3 loop reads CASSRLSREDEQFF. The CDR3 bases are TGTGCCAGCAGTCGACTGAGCAGGGAGGATGAGCAGTTCTTC.

J is TRBJ2-7 and V is TRBV25-1; tentatively, D is TRBD1 (6 bases). This CDR3 spans 12 amino acids. V was shortened by 4 bases and J by 4 bases, with 8 bases between the two germline ends. Germline CDR1 and CDR2: MGHDK and SYGVNS. The chain's CDR3 is CASSGQGYEQYF. CDR3 coding DNA: TGTGCCAGCAGTGGGCAGGGGTACGAGCAGTACTTC.

Comments on this clone: At one boundary the junction diverges from the germline segment, which might be a read error. V and J are TRBV7-7 and TRBJ2-5, with TRBD2 as a possible D gene (6 bases). Germline-derived CDR1 and CDR2 are SSHAT and FNYEAQ (reference sequence). The CDR3 has 15 amino acids. Written as DNA, the CDR3 is TGTGCTAGCAGCTTAAGTAGCGGAGGGCAAGAGACCCAGTACTTC. This gives the protein CASSLSSGGQETQYF.

CDR3 loop: CASSSFLREGQVETQYF. The CDR3 nucleotides are TGTGCCAGCAGTTCGTTTTTGCGGGAGGGCCAAGTGGAGACCCAGTACTTC. The genes are TRBV28 and TRBJ2-5; TRBD2 matches at 9 bases. Germline assignment: CDR1 MDHEN and CDR2 SYDVKM. The CDR3 totals 17 residues. The V gene end was trimmed by 4 bases and the J gene end by 5 bases; junction bases not matched to a gene: 14.

Regarding this clone: The DNA is left out, because the CDR3 cannot be placed on it with certainty; the CDR3 is given as TCRdb lists it. V is TRBV6-5 and J is TRBJ2-2; the table's D call, TRBD2, has no DNA check behind it. Termini included, the CDR3 measures 16 amino acids. Germline V lookup: CDR1 MNHEY, CDR2 SVGAGI. CDR3 loop: CASSSSGLVLAGELFF.

The genes are TRBV5-1 and TRBJ1-5; D is possibly TRBD1 (5 bases). The CDR3 is 15 amino acids. With 1 base removed from V and 9 bases from J, the gap between germline ends came to 17 bases. Germline CDR1 is SGHRS and CDR2 is YFSETQ. The CDR3 region has the DNA TGCGCCAGCAGCTTGTCGGGGCCGACCAAGGGGCCCCAGCATTTT. Protein: CASSLSGPTKGPQHF.

The table lists this clone with a few counts. V usage is TRBV6-4 and J usage is TRBJ2-1; 7 positions agree with TRBD1. Looked up from germline, CDR1 is MRHNA and CDR2 is SNTAGT. This CDR3 is 16 amino acids long. Losses at the gene ends were 0 bases for V and 8 bases for J; bases not matched to a gene: 10. The CDR3 region has the DNA TGTGCCAGCAGTGACTCAGTAGGGGGCCCGAATGATGAGCAGTTCTTC. Its protein product is CASSDSVGGPNDEQFF.

The chain recombines TRBV5-1 with TRBJ2-4; 7 bases map to TRBD1. The J segment lost 4 bases and the V segment lost 0 bases, leaving 1 base of the junction unmatched. The CDR3 runs to 14 residues. CDR1 SGHRS and CDR2 YFSETQ come from the germline V gene. CDR3 DNA: TGCGCCAGCAGCTTGGAGGGACAGAAAAACATTCAGTACTTC. Translated: CASSLEGQKNIQYF.

The rearrangement uses TRBV5-6 and TRBJ1-1, with TRBD1 as a possible D gene (5 bases). Germline CDR1 is SGHDT and CDR2 is YYEEEE. Trimming cost V 4 bases and J 3 bases, with 7 bases left between them. The length of the CDR3 is 12 residues. Here the CDR3 reads CASSRGYTEAFF. Written as DNA, the CDR3 is TGTGCCAGCAGCAGGGGTTACACTGAAGCTTTCTTT.

The chain has TRBV19 and TRBJ2-5; D gene ambiguous. The CDR3 length is 14 residues. Trimming took off 7 bases at V and 5 bases at J, with 17 bases between the two ends. The germline gives CDR1 LNHDA, CDR2 SQIVND (reference sequence). The CDR3 DNA follows: TGTGCCAGTATGGGGTACGGCAGTGGGGAGACCCAGTACTTC. Amino acids: CASMGYGSGETQYF.

This chain connects TRBV19 to TRBJ2-1, with TRBD2 matching 10 bases. The germline V gene has CDR1 LNHDA and CDR2 SQIVND (reference sequence). With V trimmed by 6 bases and J by 6 bases, 8 bases remained unmatched. This CDR3 is built from 15 residues. CDR3: CASSPLAGVPNEQFF. DNA for the CDR3: TGTGCCAGTAGCCCCCTAGCGGGAGTTCCCAATGAGCAGTTCTTC.